Listed below are T cell receptor beta chains from one sample, sequenced in a study of identical twins. TCRdb recomputed calls from the 5' RACE reads with MiXCR, one row per CDR3 protein. The sample yields about 520,000 distinct CDR3 sequences, approximately 22% seen once. These same records also appear under a second study, on T cells expressing NK-cell markers.

What was sequenced was CD4+ T cells sorted from blood. The receptor source for this set is a woman aged 18-29 years in good health. Both conserved end residues are part of each CDR3. The D gene is left open where the match is weak. Clone sizes are given selectively: once, few, many, or a class where the clone is expanded.

J,size,V,D,DNA,CDR3
TRBJ2-7,many,TRBV6-2/TRBV6-3,TRBD1,TGTGCCAGTACGACAGGGGGCCACGAGCAGTACTTC,CASTTGGHEQYF
TRBJ2-3,.,TRBV7-2,.,TGTGCCAGCAGCTTGGTCTTCACGAACAGGGCAATAGATACGCAGTATTTT,CASSLVFTNRAIDTQYF
TRBJ2-5,many,TRBV20-1,TRBD1,TGCAGTGCTCAATCTGGACAGGGGTACCAAGAGACCCAGTACTTC,CSAQSGQGYQETQYF
TRBJ2-5,few,TRBV5-1,.,TGCGCCAGCAGCTTACAGTTGGAGGAGACCCAGTACTTC,CASSLQLEETQYF
TRBJ1-2,few,TRBV20-1,.,TGCAGTGCTAGAGATCAATGGGACCTCTATGGCTACACCTTC,CSARDQWDLYGYTF
TRBJ1-1,few,TRBV15,.,TGTGCCACCAGCAGAGCACAGCCTGAAGCTTTCTTT,CATSRAQPEAFF
TRBJ2-3,few,TRBV20-1,TRBD2,TGCAGTGCTCCTGTGGTAGCGGGGCCTACAGATACGCAGTATTTT,CSAPVVAGPTDTQYF
TRBJ2-5,.,TRBV11-2,.,TGTGCCAGCAGCATCTTGTCGGAGACCCAGTACTTC,CASSILSETQYF
TRBJ2-7,few,TRBV7-2,TRBD2,TGTGCCAGCAGCTTAGTAGCGGGGGAAACCCCTCAGTACTTC,CASSLVAGETPQYF
TRBJ2-2,many,TRBV7-2,.,TGTGCCAGCAGTTCGGTGAACACCGGGGAGCTGTTTTTT,CASSSVNTGELFF
TRBJ1-2,many,TRBV7-3,.,TGTGCCAGCAGCTTATCCTCTAGGGAAGATGGCTACACCTTC,CASSLSSREDGYTF
TRBJ1-1,.,TRBV3-1,.,TGTGCCAGCAGCCTCTCGACGGTACTGAACACTGAAGCTTTCTTT,CASSLSTVLNTEAFF
TRBJ1-2,few,TRBV29-1,.,TGCAGCGCCCGGGAAACTAAAGGCTACACCTTC,CSARETKGYTF
TRBJ1-1,few,TRBV7-2,.,TGTGCCAGCAGCATGGGGTCTGAAGCTTTCTTT,CASSMGSEAFF
TRBJ2-7,.,TRBV20-1,.,TGCAGTGCTACCACCATGACGGGACGAAGCTTCTACGAGCAGTACTTC,CSATTMTGRSFYEQYF
TRBJ1-2,.,TRBV12-3/TRBV12-4,.,TGTGCCAGCAGTATTATATCTAACTATGGCTACACCTTC,CASSIISNYGYTF
TRBJ1-1,few,TRBV5-1,.,TGCGCCAGCAGCCCTGGTGGGGGGGGCTGGGGGGACACTGAAGCTTTCTTT,CASSPGGGGWGDTEAFF
TRBJ2-3,.,TRBV4-2,.,TGTGCCAGCAGCCAAGGACAGAAGGGGGGGGGCCTCAGGGATACGCAGTATTTT,CASSQGQKGGGLRDTQYF
TRBJ2-2,.,TRBV20-1,.,TGCAGTGCCAGAAAGACCGGGACCCGGACCGGGGAGCTGTTTTTT,CSARKTGTRTGELFF
TRBJ2-2,.,TRBV6-2/TRBV6-3,.,TGTGCCAGCAGTAAAACCGGGACGGCGAACACCGGGGAGCTGTTTTTT,CASSKTGTANTGELFF
TRBJ1-1,many,TRBV12-3/TRBV12-4,TRBD1,TGTGCCAGCAGTTTTTCAGGGGGCACTGAAGCTTTCTTT,CASSFSGGTEAFF
TRBJ1-1,few,TRBV20-1,.,TGCAGTGCTTCCGGGAACAATGAAGCTTTCTTT,CSASGNNEAFF
TRBJ2-1,.,TRBV29-1,TRBD2,TGCAGCGTGAACTCCGGGACTAGCGGTAATGAGCAGTTCTTC,CSVNSGTSGNEQFF
TRBJ1-2,few,TRBV5-1,.,TGCGCCAGCAGCTTGGCCGTTGGATCCGCTAACTATGGCTACACCTTC,CASSLAVGSANYGYTF
TRBJ1-5,many,TRBV20-1,.,TGCAGTGCTGGGCCCCAAAATAGCAATCAGCCCCAGCATTTT,CSAGPQNSNQPQHF
TRBJ2-3,many,TRBV10-3,.,TGTGCCATCAGTGGAGGGATTAGCTTGATCGCAGATACGCAGTATTTT,CAISGGISLIADTQYF
TRBJ1-4,few,TRBV5-1,.,TGCGCCAGCAGCCCAACAGGGTTTACTAATGAAAAACTGTTTTTT,CASSPTGFTNEKLFF
TRBJ2-1,few,TRBV9,TRBD1,TGTGCCAGCAGCGTGTTAGCAGGGGGCTCCTACAATGAGCAGTTCTTC,CASSVLAGGSYNEQFF
TRBJ2-5,.,TRBV9,.,TGTGCCAGCAGCTCAGAAGCGGTAGGGCTCCAAGAGACCCAGTACTTC,CASSSEAVGLQETQYF
TRBJ2-3,.,TRBV9,TRBD1,TGTGCCAGCAGCGCGGGACAGCTGAGAGATACGCAGTATTTT,CASSAGQLRDTQYF
TRBJ2-6,few,TRBV9,TRBD1,TGTGCCAGCAGCCCTCGACAGGGGGCGAGCGGGGCCAACGTCCTGACTTTC,CASSPRQGASGANVLTF
TRBJ2-7,few,TRBV12-3/TRBV12-4,.,TGTGCCAGCAGTTTTTCGCCGATCGGGGAGCAGTACTTC,CASSFSPIGEQYF
TRBJ2-7,.,TRBV4-3,.,TGCGCCAGCAGCCATGGGGACGTAGAAAGCCACGAGCAGTACTTC,CASSHGDVESHEQYF
TRBJ2-7,.,TRBV30,.,TGTGCCTGGAGTGTAGGGATGGGGGAGCAGTACTTC,CAWSVGMGEQYF
TRBJ1-1,few,TRBV20-1,.,TGCAGTGCTAGAGACAAGGGACCTGAAGCTTTCTTT,CSARDKGPEAFF
TRBJ2-1,many,TRBV5-1,.,TGCGCCTCCCGGGGACCGGGGGCATCCTACAATGAGCAGTTCTTC,CASRGPGASYNEQFF
TRBJ2-7,few,TRBV20-1,TRBD2,TGCAGTGCCACCTTTAGCGGGAGTCGCGACGAGCAGTACTTC,CSATFSGSRDEQYF
TRBJ2-7,many,TRBV5-8,.,TGTGCCAGCAGCTTGCTCCAGTACGAGCAGTACTTC,CASSLLQYEQYF
TRBJ2-2,few,TRBV20-1,.,TGCAGTGCTAGAGATGGGTCCTACACCGGGGAGCTGTTTTTT,CSARDGSYTGELFF
TRBJ2-1,.,TRBV12-3/TRBV12-4,.,TGTGCCAGCAGTTTAAGATCACACAATGAGCAGTTCTTC,CASSLRSHNEQFF
TRBJ2-5,few,TRBV20-1,.,TGCAGTGGGGAGGATTTCCAAGAGACCCAGTACTTC,CSGEDFQETQYF
TRBJ2-1,.,TRBV27,.,TGTGCCAGCAGTTCAGAGCGGATGGGTGATGAGCAGTTCTTC,CASSSERMGDEQFF
TRBJ1-2,.,TRBV25-1,.,TGTGCCAGCAGTGGCTTGGGCGACTATGGCTACACCTTC,CASSGLGDYGYTF
TRBJ2-7,few,TRBV7-8,.,TGTGCCAGCAGCTTATCCCCATCTTCGGTGAAGAAGGACGCCTACGAGCAGTACTTC,CASSLSPSSVKKDAYEQYF
TRBJ1-6,.,TRBV5-6,.,TGTGCCAGCAGCTTGGACGGAACGAATTCACCCCTCCACTTT,CASSLDGTNSPLHF
TRBJ1-5,.,TRBV7-9,.,TGTGCCAGCAGCTTAGAAACAGGGTTACAGCCCCAGCATTTT,CASSLETGLQPQHF
TRBJ2-7,few,TRBV15,.,TGTGCCACCAGCAGAGATCCGTTCGAGCAGTACTTC,CATSRDPFEQYF
TRBJ2-7,.,TRBV6-2/TRBV6-3,TRBD2,TGTGCCAGCAGTTCGGGCGGGAGCCGGTACGAGCAGTACTTC,CASSSGGSRYEQYF
TRBJ2-1,.,TRBV20-1,.,TGCAGTGCTGGAAGGGGTGGGAGCTCCTACAATGAGCAGTTCTTC,CSAGRGGSSYNEQFF
TRBJ2-3,few,TRBV10-3,.,TGTGCCATCACGGGGAGCACAGATACGCAGTATTTT,CAITGSTDTQYF
TRBJ1-1,.,TRBV12-5,.,TGTGCTAGTGGTTTCCCCCCAGGAGTTGGCACTGAAGCTTTCTTT,CASGFPPGVGTEAFF